The TCR beta chain described here comes from a study of cytotoxic CD8 clonotypes in ibrutinib-treated CLL. Study-wide background: Once patients had received a median 12 months of treatment, range 6 to 36, response samples were obtained.

Sequenced by immunoSEQ multiplex PCR; TCRdb stores in-frame clones only, minus some. This sample has 150,000 or so clones, with about 79% found just once. This CDR3 is built from 14 residues. The V segment lost 6 bases and the J segment 8 bases; nucleotides outside the gene matches: 8. The germline gives CDR1 MDHEN, CDR2 SYDVKM. General observations from the study: Exceeding age-matched healthy donors, baseline clonality also tracked the counts of circulating CD8+ T cells. The study found public clonotypes uncommon, contracting or stable on treatment.

A word on this clone: Antigen unknown.

With cryopreserved PBMCs as the source, 1.5 to 2 micrograms of genomic DNA went to TCR beta libraries. This clonotype was sampled from a human donor with chronic lymphocytic leukemia. The source was PBMCs, collected after 12 months of ibrutinib treatment. The rearrangement joins TRBV28 to TRBJ2-1; 9 nucleotides align to TRBD2. CDR3 region: CASRHSGSRDEQFF. In DNA, the CDR3 is TGTGCCAGCAGACATAGCGGGAGTAGGGATGAGCAGTTCTTC.